The 10 T cell receptor beta chains in this list originate from one sample, sequenced in a study of T cells expressing NK-cell markers. Using the 5' RACE reads, TCRdb records one entry per CDR3 protein without DNA. This table lists about 190,000 distinct CDR3 sequences. Sequenced: blood T cells: a sorted CD56 or NKG2C T cell subset, CD4+ or CD8+ T cells, or bulk PBMC T cells (not recorded which). These receptors originate from a man aged 18-69 years in good health.

The chain couples TRBV4-2 to TRBJ1-1; TCRdb designates TRBD1, a call that cannot be tested without DNA. Looked up from germline, CDR1 is LGHNA and CDR2 is YNFKEQ. The CDR3 is made up of 16 amino acids. CDR3 protein: CASSQKTGTGNTEAFF.

The chain recombines TRBV2 with TRBJ2-7; TCRdb outputs TRBD1, but without DNA this stays unchecked. CDR1 and CDR2 from the germline V gene are SNHLY and FYNNEI. CDR3 size: 13 residues. CDR3 region: CASGGRDSYEQYF. The whole variable domain, filled in from reference TRBV2 and TRBJ2-7, reads EPEVTQTPSHQVTQMGQEVILRCVPISNHLYFYWYRQILGQKVEFLVSFYNNEISEKSEIFDDQFSVERPDGSNFTLKIRSTKLEDSAMYFCASGGRDSYEQYFGPGTRLTVT.

V is TRBV11-2 and J is TRBJ2-3. The CDR3 runs to 15 residues. Germline V CDR1 and CDR2: SGHAT, FQNNGV. The CDR3 region is CASSWLSGSTDTQYF.

The gene calls are TRBV1 and TRBJ2-3; absent DNA, TCRdb's TRBD2 call cannot be checked. TRBV1 is given as a pseudogene. The CDR3 totals 17 residues. The CDR3: CTSSPGLAGGLGDTQYF.

The chain combines TRBV3-1 with TRBJ2-5; TCRdb's D gene call, TRBD2, goes unchecked for lack of DNA. This CDR3 region has 18 residues. Germline CDR1 reads LGHDT; CDR2 reads YNNKEL (reference sequence). CDR3 in amino acids: CASSQASEGLLYQETQYF.

The rearrangement links TRBV3-1 to TRBJ1-2; with no DNA, the TCRdb D assignment of TRBD1 cannot be verified. CDR1 LGHDT and CDR2 YNNKEL come from the germline V gene (reference sequence). The CDR3 spans 17 residues. The CDR3 loop reads CASRPAQGAQANYGYTF.

The chain recombines TRBV19 with TRBJ2-7; TCRdb's D call of TRBD1 is untestable without DNA. The CDR3 extends over 11 amino acids. The V gene's germline CDR1 is LNHDA and CDR2 SQIVND (reference sequence). The CDR3 is CASSKGYGQYF.

The CDR3 sequence is CATTVDRGRNNEQFF. The chain links TRBV15 to TRBJ2-1; TCRdb outputs TRBD1, but without DNA this stays unchecked. CDR3 length equals 15 residues. The germline gives CDR1 LNHNV, CDR2 YYDKDF (reference sequence).

The chain joins TRBV7-9 to TRBJ2-1; absent DNA, TCRdb's TRBD2 call cannot be checked. Germline lookup yields CDR1 SEHNR and CDR2 FQNEAQ (reference sequence). The CDR3 runs 14 residues. The CDR3 here is CASSLAGGLGGQFF. Looking up the rest from reference TRBV7-9 and TRBJ2-1 gives the full variable domain: DTGVSQNPRHKITKRGQNVTFRCDPISEHNRLYWYRQTLGQGPEFLTYFQNEAQLEKSRLLSDRFSAERPKGSFSTLEIQRTEQGDSAMYLCASSLAGGLGGQFFGPGTRLTVL.

The chain employs TRBV6-5 and TRBJ2-7; the D call from TCRdb, TRBD1, cannot be confirmed without DNA. The germline CDR1 and CDR2 sequences are MNHEY and SVGAGI. The CDR3 spans 12 residues. CDR3 residues: CARRFRGDEQYF.